This TCR beta chain was obtained from a study of monozygotic twins with inflammatory bowel disease. Reprocessing the 5' RACE reads, TCRdb reports a single entry for every CDR3 protein and omits DNA. The sample totals over 90,000 distinct CDR3 sequences. The germline V gene encodes CDR1 SGHRS and CDR2 YFSETQ. There are 15 residues in the CDR3. V and J are TRBV5-1 and TRBJ1-2. The source of this sequence is a human donor with ulcerative colitis or Crohn's disease, or a healthy co-twin of an affected twin (not recorded which). The source material was blood. This CDR3 is CASSLARTASYGYTF.